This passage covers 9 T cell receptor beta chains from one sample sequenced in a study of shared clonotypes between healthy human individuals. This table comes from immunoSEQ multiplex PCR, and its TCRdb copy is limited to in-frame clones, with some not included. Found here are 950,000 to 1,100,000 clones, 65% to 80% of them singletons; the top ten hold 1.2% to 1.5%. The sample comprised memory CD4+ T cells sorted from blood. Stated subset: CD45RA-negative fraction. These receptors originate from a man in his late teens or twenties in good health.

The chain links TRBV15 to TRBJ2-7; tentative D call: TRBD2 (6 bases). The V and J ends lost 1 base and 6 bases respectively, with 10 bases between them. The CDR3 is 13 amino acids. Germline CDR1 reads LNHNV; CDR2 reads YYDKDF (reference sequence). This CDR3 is CATSRAGEAEQYF. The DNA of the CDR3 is TGTGCCACCAGCAGAGCCGGGGAGGCCGAGCAGTACTTC.

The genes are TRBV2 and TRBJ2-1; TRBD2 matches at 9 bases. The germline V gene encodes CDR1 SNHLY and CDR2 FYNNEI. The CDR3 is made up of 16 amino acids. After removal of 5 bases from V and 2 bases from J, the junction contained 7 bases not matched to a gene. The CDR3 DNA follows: TGTGCCAGCAGTCGCCAGACTAGCGGAGCCTACAATGAGCAGTTCTTC. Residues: CASSRQTSGAYNEQFF.

As DNA, the CDR3 is TGTGCCAGCAGATCTACAGGGGCTGGGGCCAACGTCCTGACTTTC. The encoded protein is CASRSTGAGANVLTF. The chain carries TRBV28 and TRBJ2-6, with 7 bases matching TRBD1. Germline V gives CDR1 MDHEN, CDR2 SYDVKM. V was pared by 6 bases and J by 2 bases, with 4 bases of the junction left unmatched. CDR3 size: 15 residues.

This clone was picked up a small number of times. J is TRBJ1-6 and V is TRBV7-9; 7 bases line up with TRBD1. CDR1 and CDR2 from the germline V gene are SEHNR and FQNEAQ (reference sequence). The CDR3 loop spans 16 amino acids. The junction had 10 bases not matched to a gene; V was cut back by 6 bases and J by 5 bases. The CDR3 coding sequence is TGTGCCAGCAGTCAAGGGCGACAGGGAGATAATTCACCCCTCCACTTT. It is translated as CASSQGRQGDNSPLHF.

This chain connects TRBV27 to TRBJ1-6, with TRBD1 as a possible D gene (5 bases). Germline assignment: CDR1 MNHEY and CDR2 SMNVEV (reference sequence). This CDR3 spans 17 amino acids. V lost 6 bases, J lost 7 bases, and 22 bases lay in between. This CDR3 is CASRQVSVALGNSPLHF. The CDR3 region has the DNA TGTGCCAGCAGACAGGTTTCGGTCGCTCTGGGAAATTCACCCCTCCACTTT.

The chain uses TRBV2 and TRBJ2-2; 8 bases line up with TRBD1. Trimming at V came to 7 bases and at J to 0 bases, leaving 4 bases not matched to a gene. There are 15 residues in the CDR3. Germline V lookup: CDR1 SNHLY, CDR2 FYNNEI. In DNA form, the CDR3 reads TGTGCCAGCAATCCGGGACAGGCGAACACCGGGGAGCTGTTTTTT. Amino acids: CASNPGQANTGELFF.

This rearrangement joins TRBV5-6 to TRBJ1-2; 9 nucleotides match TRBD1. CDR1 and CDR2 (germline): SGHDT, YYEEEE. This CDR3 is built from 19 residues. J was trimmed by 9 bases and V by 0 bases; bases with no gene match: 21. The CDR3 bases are TGTGCCAGCAGCTTGGCACAGCTGTGGGGACAGGGATCCCCTATGAGCTACACCTTC. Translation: CASSLAQLWGQGSPMSYTF.

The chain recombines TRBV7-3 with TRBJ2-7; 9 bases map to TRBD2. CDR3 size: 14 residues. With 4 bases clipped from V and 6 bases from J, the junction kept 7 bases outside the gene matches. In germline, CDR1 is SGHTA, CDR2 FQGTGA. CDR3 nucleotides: TGTGCCAGCAGCTCTAGCGGGGCCCTGAGCGAGCAGTACTTC. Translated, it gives CASSSSGALSEQYF.

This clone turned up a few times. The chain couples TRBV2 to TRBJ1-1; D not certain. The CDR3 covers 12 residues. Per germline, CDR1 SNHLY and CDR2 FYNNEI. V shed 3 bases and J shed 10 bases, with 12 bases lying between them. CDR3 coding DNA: TGTGCCAGCAGTGATGATGGACCGGTAGCTTTCTTT. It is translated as CASSDDGPVAFF.